This T cell receptor (beta chain) was found in a study of T cells after posttransplantation cyclophosphamide. In germline, CDR1 is MNHNY, CDR2 SVGAGI (reference sequence). The CDR3 spans 13 residues. J gave up 3 bases and V 6 bases, and 4 bases lay outside the gene matches. Sequencing used immunoSEQ multiplex PCR; TCRdb keeps in-frame clones, though not all of them. Of 3,000 to 4,000 clones listed, 75% to 90% are singletons. Cyclophosphamide on days +3 and +4 followed busulfan-fludarabine conditioning and a marrow graft. J is TRBJ2-7 and V is TRBV6-6; 8 bases map to TRBD1. The TCR was taken from a female patient aged 50-59 years who received an allogeneic stem cell transplant from an unrelated donor, was CMV-positive, and had acute and chronic GVHD. Some T cells may be provided by the graft donor. The material sequenced was PBMCs, taken after allogeneic stem cell transplant with posttransplant cyclophosphamide. The CDR3 nucleotides are TGTGCCAGCAGCCGACAGGGGAACTACGAGCAGTACTTC. It is translated as CASSRQGNYEQYF.